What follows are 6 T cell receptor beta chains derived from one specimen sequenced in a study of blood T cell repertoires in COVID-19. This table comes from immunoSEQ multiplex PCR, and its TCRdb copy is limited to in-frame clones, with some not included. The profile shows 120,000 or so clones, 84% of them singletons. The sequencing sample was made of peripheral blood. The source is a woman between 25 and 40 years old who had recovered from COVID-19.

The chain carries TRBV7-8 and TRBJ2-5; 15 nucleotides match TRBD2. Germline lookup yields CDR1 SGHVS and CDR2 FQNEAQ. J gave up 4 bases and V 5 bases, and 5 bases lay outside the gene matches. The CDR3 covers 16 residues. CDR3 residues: CASSPRTSGRVETQYF. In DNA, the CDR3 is TGTGCCAGCAGCCCAAGGACTAGCGGGAGGGTAGAGACCCAGTACTTC.

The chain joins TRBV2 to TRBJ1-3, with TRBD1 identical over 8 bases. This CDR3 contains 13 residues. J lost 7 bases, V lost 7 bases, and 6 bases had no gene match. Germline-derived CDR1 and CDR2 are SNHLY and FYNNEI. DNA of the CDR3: TGTGCCAGCAACCAGGGGGCGCGGAACACCATATATTTT. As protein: CASNQGARNTIYF. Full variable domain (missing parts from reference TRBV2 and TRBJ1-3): EPEVTQTPSHQVTQMGQEVILRCVPISNHLYFYWYRQILGQKVEFLVSFYNNEISEKSEIFDDQFSVERPDGSNFTLKIRSTKLEDSAMYFCASNQGARNTIYFGEGSWLTVV.

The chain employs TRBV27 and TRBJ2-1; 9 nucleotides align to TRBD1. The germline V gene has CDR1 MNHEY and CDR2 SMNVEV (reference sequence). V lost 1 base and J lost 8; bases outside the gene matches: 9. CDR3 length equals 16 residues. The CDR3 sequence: CASSLYNRGQSDEQFF. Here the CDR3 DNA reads TGTGCCAGCAGTTTATATAACAGGGGGCAATCCGATGAGCAGTTCTTC.

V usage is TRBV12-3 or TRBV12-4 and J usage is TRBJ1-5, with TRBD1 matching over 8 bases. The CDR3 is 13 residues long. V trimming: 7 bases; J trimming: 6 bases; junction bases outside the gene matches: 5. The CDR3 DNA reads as TGTGCCAGCACAGCAGGGGGCCTTCAGCCCCAGCATTTT. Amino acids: CASTAGGLQPQHF.

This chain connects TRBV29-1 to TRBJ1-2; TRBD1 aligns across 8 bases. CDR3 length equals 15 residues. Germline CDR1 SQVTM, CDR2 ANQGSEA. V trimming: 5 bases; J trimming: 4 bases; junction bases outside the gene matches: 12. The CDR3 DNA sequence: TGCAGCGTTTTGGGGCAGGGGGCGGGAATCTATGGCTACACCTTC. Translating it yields CSVLGQGAGIYGYTF.

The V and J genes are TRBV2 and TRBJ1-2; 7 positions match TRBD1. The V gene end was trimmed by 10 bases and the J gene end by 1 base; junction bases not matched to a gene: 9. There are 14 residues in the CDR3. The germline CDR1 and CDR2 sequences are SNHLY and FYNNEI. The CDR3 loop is CATPSGQYNYGYTF. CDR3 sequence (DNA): TGTGCCACCCCCTCGGGACAGTATAACTATGGCTACACCTTC.